This TCR beta chain was sequenced during a study of blood T cell repertoires in COVID-19. This table comes from immunoSEQ multiplex PCR, and its TCRdb copy is limited to in-frame clones, with some not included. This sample yields just under 20,000 clones, of which roughly 85% are seen a single time; less than 40% belongs to the top ten. Per the germline V gene, CDR1 is SGHNT and CDR2 is YYREEE (reference sequence). After removal of 5 bases from V and 0 bases from J, the junction contained 7 bases not matched to a gene. CDR3 size: 17 residues. This rearrangement joins TRBV5-4 to TRBJ2-7; 14 bases align to TRBD2. The TCR sequence derives from a human donor with active COVID-19. The donor label of this sample is uncertain. The sequencing input was peripheral blood. The CDR3 DNA reads as TGTGCCAGCAGTTCGGGACTAGCGGGGGTGAGCTCCTACGAGCAGTACTTC. Its translation is CASSSGLAGVSSYEQYF.